Below, 24 T cell receptor beta chains from the same sample are listed, as sequenced in a study of radiotherapy plus CTLA-4 blockade in lung cancer. Clones were read by immunoSEQ multiplex PCR, and TCRdb kept only the in-frame ones, dropping some. The profile covers some 67,000 clones, with more than 70% appearing a single time and approximately 16% taken by the ten largest. The sequences come from peripheral blood, collected from a patient treated with radiotherapy plus ipilimumab. The receptors were sampled from a human donor with non-small cell lung cancer whose response to radiotherapy plus ipilimumab could not be evaluated. Some clones in this sample may be carry-over from other donors' samples.

The rearrangement joins TRBV27 to TRBJ1-1, with D hard to call. Germline assignment: CDR1 MNHEY and CDR2 SMNVEV (reference sequence). The V gene lost 5 bases and the J gene lost 1 base, with 14 bases spanning the gap. The length of the CDR3 is 15 residues. CDR3 sequence (DNA): TGTGCCAGCAGTCCCCAAGTCCGGGGGAACACTGAAGCTTTCTTT. Protein sequence: CASSPQVRGNTEAFF.

The gene calls are TRBV4-3 and TRBJ1-5; a possible D gene is TRBD1 (5 bases). V was cut by 0 bases and J by 6 bases, with 15 bases left in between. The CDR3 loop spans 16 amino acids. Germline assignment: CDR1 LGHNA and CDR2 YSLEER. In DNA, the CDR3 is TGCGCCAGCAGCCAAGATTGGAGGGCGAGGGGTCAGCCCCAGCATTTT. Translating it yields CASSQDWRARGQPQHF.

The chain couples TRBV29-1 to TRBJ1-1, with 9 bases matching TRBD1. Germline V CDR1 and CDR2: SQVTM, ANQGSEA. Trimming at V came to 7 bases and at J to 1 base, leaving 7 bases not matched to a gene. This CDR3 is built from 14 residues. Here the CDR3 DNA reads TGCAGCGCGGGGGACAGGGTAGCGAACACTGAAGCTTTCTTT. Its protein is CSAGDRVANTEAFF.

The chain links TRBV28 to TRBJ1-5, with 9 bases lining up with TRBD1. This CDR3 spans 18 amino acids. The germline V gene encodes CDR1 MDHEN and CDR2 SYDVKM. V trimming: 3 bases; J trimming: 3 bases; junction bases outside the gene matches: 12. The CDR3 is CASSFEGQGGSINQPQHF. The CDR3, as DNA: TGTGCCAGCAGTTTCGAGGGACAGGGAGGCTCCATCAATCAGCCCCAGCATTTT.

This clone appeared a single time. The chain recombines TRBV19 with TRBJ1-1; maybe TRBD1 (6 bases). The CDR3 is 15 residues long. Germline CDR1 reads LNHDA; CDR2 reads SQIVND (reference sequence). The V gene lost 3 bases and the J gene lost 1 base, with 12 bases spanning the gap. The CDR3 coding sequence is TGTGCCAGTAGTATCGGGGGGACAACGAACACTGAAGCTTTCTTT. As protein: CASSIGGTTNTEAFF.

The genes are TRBV7-3 and TRBJ2-1; 8 nucleotides match TRBD2. From germline, CDR1 is SGHTA and CDR2 FQGTGA. Losses at the gene ends were 5 bases for V and 4 bases for J; bases not matched to a gene: 10. This CDR3 has 16 amino acids. The CDR3 sequence is CASSAHGGAGYNEQFF. In DNA form, the CDR3 reads TGTGCCAGCAGCGCCCACGGGGGGGCGGGTTACAATGAGCAGTTCTTC.

The chain uses TRBV18 and TRBJ1-3, with no clear D. This CDR3 region has 15 residues. V was trimmed by 0 bases and J by 4 bases, leaving 10 bases between them. Germline CDR1 reads KGHSH; CDR2 reads LQKENI. For the CDR3, the DNA is TGTGCCAGCTCACCACCTTCTGCAGGAGGAAACACCATATATTTT. It codes for CASSPPSAGGNTIYF.

A single count supports this clone. This CDR3 reads CATSRKGFGSPLHF. CDR3 DNA sequence: TGTGCCACCAGCAGGAAGGGGTTTGGTTCACCCCTCCACTTT. The chain links TRBV15 to TRBJ1-6; D perhaps matches TRBD1 (5 bases). Per the germline V gene, CDR1 is LNHNV and CDR2 is YYDKDF (reference sequence). V gave up 3 bases and J gave up 9 bases, with 12 bases separating them. The CDR3 is 14 amino acids.

The J gene is TRBJ1-6, the V gene TRBV2; no reliable D call. Germline assignment: CDR1 SNHLY and CDR2 FYNNEI. Trimming stripped 4 bases from V and 5 bases from J, with 12 bases between. This CDR3 is 15 amino acids long. The CDR3 coding sequence is TGTGCCAGCAGTGGCAACGCAGTTAATAATTCACCCCTCCACTTT. It is translated as CASSGNAVNNSPLHF.

This chain joins TRBV5-1 and TRBJ2-3, with a possible D match to TRBD2 (6 bases). CDR3 length: 15 residues. V was cut by 4 bases and J by 3 bases, with 15 bases left in between. Germline loops: CDR1 SGHRS, CDR2 YFSETQ. The CDR3, as DNA: TGCGCCAGCAGCGTTGGCCGGGGGAAGACAGATACGCAGTATTTT. The encoded protein is CASSVGRGKTDTQYF.

V is TRBV5-1 and J is TRBJ1-3; perhaps TRBD1 as D (6 bases). Trimming took 0 bases from V and 0 from J, leaving 10 bases between them. CDR3 size: 16 residues. The germline V gene has CDR1 SGHRS and CDR2 YFSETQ. The CDR3 nucleotides are TGCGCCAGCAGCTTGGGGGGACACAGCTCTGGAAACACCATATATTTT. Residues: CASSLGGHSSGNTIYF.

V usage is TRBV19 and J usage is TRBJ2-7; 9 bases are shared with TRBD1. The CDR3 extends over 16 amino acids. Germline CDR1 and CDR2: LNHDA and SQIVND (reference sequence). Unmatched junction bases numbered 12, after V lost 6 bases and J lost 3 bases. Here the CDR3 DNA reads TGTGCCAGTAGCCTATTAGGTGGGACAGGGAGCTACGAGCAGTACTTC. Its protein product is CASSLLGGTGSYEQYF.

The V gene is TRBV5-1, the J gene TRBJ1-1; D not resolved. V shed 4 bases and J shed 6 bases, with 10 bases lying between them. There are 12 residues in the CDR3. Germline CDR1 reads SGHRS; CDR2 reads YFSETQ. The DNA for the CDR3 is TGCGCCAGCAGCCTGACCGCGGCTGAAGCTTTCTTT. Its protein product is CASSLTAAEAFF.

This chain links TRBV7-8 with TRBJ2-7; TRBD1 matches at 9 bases. Looked up from germline, CDR1 is SGHVS and CDR2 is FQNEAQ. V shed 4 bases and J 11 bases; nucleotides not matched to a gene: 21. The CDR3 runs to 17 residues. The CDR3 region is CASSSHPTGGSTNDEYF. CDR3 coding DNA: TGTGCCAGCAGCTCCCACCCCACAGGGGGCTCCACCAATGATGAGTACTTC.

This chain links TRBV2 with TRBJ2-1; TRBD1 agrees at 9 bases. The length of the CDR3 is 14 residues. Germline loops: CDR1 SNHLY, CDR2 FYNNEI. Trimming at V came to 6 bases and at J to 2 bases, leaving 2 bases not matched to a gene. CDR3 DNA: TGTGCCAGCAGCGGACAGGGGCCCTACAATGAGCAGTTCTTC. Protein product: CASSGQGPYNEQFF.

The chain couples TRBV7-2 to TRBJ2-2, with D perhaps TRBD1 (6 bases). The CDR3 runs 14 residues. V was trimmed by 1 base and J by 6 bases, leaving 9 bases between them. Per the germline V gene, CDR1 is SGHTA and CDR2 is FQGNSA. The chain's CDR3 is CASSLDRVAGELFF. The CDR3, as DNA: TGTGCCAGCAGCTTAGACAGGGTGGCCGGGGAGCTGTTTTTT.

The chain recombines TRBV6-5 with TRBJ2-7, with a tentative D call TRBD2 (5 bases). The germline V gene encodes CDR1 MNHEY and CDR2 SVGAGI. The CDR3 spans 16 residues. The V end was cut by 4 bases, the J end by 4 bases, with 20 bases between. The CDR3 nucleotides read TGTGCCAGCAGTTCGTCTCCGGGGAGACACGGGTACGAGCAGTACTTC. Translation: CASSSSPGRHGYEQYF.

The J gene is TRBJ2-5, the V gene TRBV28; maybe TRBD2 (5 bases). CDR1 MDHEN and CDR2 SYDVKM come from the germline V gene. V was pared by 4 bases and J by 5 bases, with 14 bases between. The CDR3 totals 14 residues. The CDR3 region has the DNA TGTGCCAGCAGTTCCTACAATACGGGGGAGACCCAGTACTTC. It specifies CASSSYNTGETQYF.

In this sample, this clone turned up once. The J gene is TRBJ1-5, the V gene TRBV2; 7 bases agree with TRBD1. The CDR3 consists of 13 residues. With 7 bases clipped from V and 5 bases from J, the junction kept 5 bases outside the gene matches. CDR1 is SNHLY and CDR2 is FYNNEI in the germline V gene. This chain's CDR3 is CASNRQGDQPQHF. The CDR3 DNA sequence: TGTGCCAGCAATCGACAGGGCGATCAGCCCCAGCATTTT.

As to this clone: Other DNA sequences from this sample encode an identical CDR3 as well. The chain joins TRBV6-1 to TRBJ2-1; 7 nucleotides agree with TRBD2. The CDR3 extends over 15 amino acids. J was trimmed by 0 bases and V by 2 bases; bases with no gene match: 1. Germline assignment: CDR1 MNHNS and CDR2 SASEGT. CDR3 bases: TGTGCCAGCAGTGAATCGGGGGGCTCCTACAATGAGCAGTTCTTC. Protein sequence: CASSESGGSYNEQFF.

The J gene is TRBJ2-2, the V gene TRBV19; 10 nucleotides match TRBD2. The V and J ends lost 2 bases and 7 bases, in that order; junction bases with no gene match: 10. The CDR3 length is 17 residues. CDR1 is LNHDA, CDR2 SQIVND, per germline (reference sequence). The CDR3 reads CASSIRAGGPGVGELFF. The CDR3 DNA sequence: TGTGCCAGTAGTATAAGAGCGGGGGGGCCTGGTGTCGGGGAGCTGTTTTTT.

The sample holds many counts of this clone. The V gene is TRBV7-6, the J gene TRBJ1-6; 8 nucleotides align to TRBD1. Germline-derived CDR1 and CDR2 are SGHVS and FNYEAQ. The CDR3 covers 14 residues. V shed 6 bases and J 5 bases; nucleotides not matched to a gene: 3. The CDR3 DNA is TGTGCCAGCAGTCGGACAGGGAATAATTCACCCCTCCACTTT. This codes for CASSRTGNNSPLHF.

The rearrangement links TRBV29-1 to TRBJ2-3; a possible D gene is TRBD1 (6 bases). This CDR3 spans 16 amino acids. The V end lost 4 bases, the J end lost 2 bases, and 19 bases lay between the germline ends. Germline V gives CDR1 SQVTM, CDR2 ANQGSEA. CDR3 coding DNA: TGCAGCGTTGGGGGGACAACCTCCTTTTACACAGATACGCAGTATTTT. It specifies CSVGGTTSFYTDTQYF.

The J gene is TRBJ2-5, the V gene TRBV5-1; perhaps TRBD1 as D (6 bases). Germline CDR1 SGHRS, CDR2 YFSETQ. There are 14 residues in the CDR3. Trimming took 4 bases from V and 1 from J, leaving 11 bases between them. The CDR3: CASSPRDTQETQYF. In DNA, the CDR3 is TGCGCCAGCAGCCCTCGGGACACCCAAGAGACCCAGTACTTC.